This T cell receptor beta chain was observed in a study of cytomegalovirus exposure and HLA in healthy donors. There are 13 residues in the CDR3. Germline V CDR1 and CDR2: SEHNR, FQNEAQ (reference sequence). V was clipped by 4 bases and J by 10 bases; unmatched bases: 5. Vbeta (60) and Jbeta (13) primers were used in the PCR. Assay used: immunoSEQ multiplex PCR; TCRdb lists only in-frame clones, some missing. The data hold some 140,000 clones, with 60% to 85% observed a single time. This TCR came from a man younger than 30 in good health and CMV-seronegative. The rearrangement uses TRBV7-9 and TRBJ1-2; 11 nucleotides align to TRBD1. Sequenced: PBMCs. The CDR3 sequence: CASSSRTGGLYTF. CDR3 coding DNA: TGTGCCAGCAGCTCTAGGACAGGGGGCCTCTACACCTTC. Based on the CDR3 plus reference TRBV7-9 and TRBJ1-2, the full variable domain is DTGVSQNPRHKITKRGQNVTFRCDPISEHNRLYWYRQTLGQGPEFLTYFQNEAQLEKSRLLSDRFSAERPKGSFSTLEIQRTEQGDSAMYLCASSSRTGGLYTFGSGTRLTVV.